These T cell receptor beta chains were read from a single sample in a study of CD8+ T cells in alopecia areata. Libraries were prepared by immunoSEQ multiplex PCR; TCRdb keeps only in-frame clonotypes and omits some of them. In the table there are some 170,000 clones, 50% to 75% of which are singletons. Sequencing was performed on CD4+ T cells sorted from blood, taken around week 55, from a patient treated with tofacitinib. These receptors were collected from a human donor with alopecia areata. The CDR3 runs from the conserved cysteine through the conserved F or W. Fields, in order: clone size, V gene, D gene, J gene, CDR3 DNA, CDR3 protein. The D gene is left open where the match is weak. Expanded clones are given a class, and other clones once, few, many or no size at all.

>few|TRBV9|TRBD1|TRBJ1-2
TGTGCCAGCAGCGTCGGACAGGATAACTATGGCTACACCTTC
CASSVGQDNYGYTF
>-|TRBV30|TRBD2|TRBJ2-5
TGTGCCTGGAGTGGGGGTAGCGGGGCTTGGGAGACCCAGTACTTC
CAWSGGSGAWETQYF
>-|TRBV6-5|-|TRBJ1-4
TGTGCCAGCAGGAGGGAAGAGTCTCTCAATGAAAAACTGTTTTTT
CASRREESLNEKLFF
>-|TRBV7-6|-|TRBJ2-2
TGTGCCAGCAGCTTGGAGAGCGGGAACACCGGGGAGCTGTTTTTT
CASSLESGNTGELFF
>-|TRBV10-3|-|TRBJ2-7
TGTGCCATCGCTGGGAATGACGACGAGCAGTACTTC
CAIAGNDDEQYF
>-|TRBV30|TRBD1|TRBJ1-2
TGTGCCTGCCCTATCCCAGACAGGGCGTCCTATGGCTACACCTTC
CACPIPDRASYGYTF
>few|TRBV30|TRBD1|TRBJ2-3
TGTGCCTGGACCCTGGGACAGGGCGGCCCAGATACGCAGTATTTT
CAWTLGQGGPDTQYF
>-|TRBV4-2|-|TRBJ1-1
TGTGCCAGCAGCCAATTCACCGACACTGAAGCTTTCTTT
CASSQFTDTEAFF
>-|TRBV5-1|-|TRBJ1-2
TGCGCCAGCAGCATCGACACTACTAACTATGGCTACACCTTC
CASSIDTTNYGYTF
>-|TRBV6-6|-|TRBJ2-3
TGTGCCAGCAGTTATCTCGGCTCAGATACGCAGTATTTT
CASSYLGSDTQYF
>many|TRBV28|TRBD2|TRBJ2-4
TGTGCCAGCAGTGCGGGGGAGGTAGCCAAAAACATTCAGTACTTC
CASSAGEVAKNIQYF
>-|TRBV29-1|-|TRBJ1-1
TGCAGCGTTGTCCTAATAGGACGGTACACTGAAGCTTTCTTT
CSVVLIGRYTEAFF
>-|TRBV27|-|TRBJ2-7
TGTGCCAGCAGTTTTTTAGTCGGCTCCTACGAGCAGTACTTC
CASSFLVGSYEQYF
>few|TRBV6-5|TRBD1|TRBJ1-6
TGTGCCAGCAGGATACAGGGGACAAATTCACCCCTCCACTTT
CASRIQGTNSPLHF
>-|TRBV6-5|TRBD1|TRBJ2-7
TGTGCCAGCAGTTACTCCGGACAGGGGTTCTACGAGCAGTACTTC
CASSYSGQGFYEQYF
>-|TRBV6-5|-|TRBJ2-2
TGTGCCAGCAGTCCGAACACCGGGGAGCTGTTTTTT
CASSPNTGELFF
>-|TRBV30|-|TRBJ2-7
TGTGCCTGGAGGGACACCGGGCAGACCTACGAGCAGTACTTC
CAWRDTGQTYEQYF
>few|TRBV28|TRBD1|TRBJ2-7
TGTGCCAGCGGTACAGGGGCGAGCTCCTACGAGCAGTACTTC
CASGTGASSYEQYF
>-|TRBV29-1|-|TRBJ1-3
TGCAGCGGTTTGGGGGGATCTGGAAACACCATATATTTT
CSGLGGSGNTIYF
>once|TRBV11-2|-|TRBJ1-2
TGTGCCAGCAGCTTAGGAAGGACGAACTATGGCTACACCTTC
CASSLGRTNYGYTF
>-|TRBV7-6|-|TRBJ2-7
TGTGCCAGCAGCTTAGGGCCGAACTCCTACGAGCAGTACTTC
CASSLGPNSYEQYF
>-|TRBV9|-|TRBJ2-3
TGTGCCAGCAGCGTAGTCTGGACGGGGGAAGATACGCAGTATTTT
CASSVVWTGEDTQYF
>-|TRBV7-8|TRBD1|TRBJ1-2
TGTGCCAGCAGCTTAGGAGGGGGCGAAGGCTACACCTTC
CASSLGGGEGYTF
>few|TRBV9|-|TRBJ2-6
TGTGCCAGCAGCCTTGGTTGGGCGCCTAACTCTGGGGCCAACGTCCTGACTTTC
CASSLGWAPNSGANVLTF
>-|TRBV14|TRBD1|TRBJ2-2
TGTGCCAGCAGCTACGGGACAGTATCCGGGGAGCTGTTTTTT
CASSYGTVSGELFF
>-|TRBV14|-|TRBJ1-1
TGTGCCAGCAGCCTCAACCCCGGTATCGGCACTGAAGCTTTCTTT
CASSLNPGIGTEAFF
>-|TRBV5-1|-|TRBJ2-7
TGCGCCAGCAGCGTTGGGGACGGACGCTCCATCGAGCAGTACTTC
CASSVGDGRSIEQYF
>-|TRBV14|-|TRBJ1-5
TGTGCCAGCAGTCGGGACAGCAATCAGCCCCAGCATTTT
CASSRDSNQPQHF
>-|TRBV7-2|TRBD2|TRBJ2-7
TGTGCCACGACTAGCGGGGGGGCCCTCGAGCAGTACTTC
CATTSGGALEQYF
>-|TRBV19|-|TRBJ2-5
TGTGCCAGTAGACCCGTTGGCAGCATCGAGACCCAGTACTTC
CASRPVGSIETQYF
>-|TRBV11-2|-|TRBJ2-7
TGTGCCAGCAGCCTAGAACGGGGAGGCTACGAGCAGTACTTC
CASSLERGGYEQYF
>-|TRBV11-2|-|TRBJ2-7
TGTGCCAGCAGCCCGAATCAGTTCGGCTACGAGCAGTACTTC
CASSPNQFGYEQYF
>-|TRBV29-1|-|TRBJ2-2
TGCAGCGTTGAACAGGGCCAGGGTGCCGGGGAGCTGTTTTTT
CSVEQGQGAGELFF
>-|TRBV29-1|TRBD1|TRBJ2-1
TGCAGCGTTGAAGATTCGTGGGGACAGTCCAATCGTTATGAGCAGTTCTTC
CSVEDSWGQSNRYEQFF
>-|TRBV29-1|-|TRBJ1-2
TGCAGCGTGGGCTCCGATGGCTACACCTTC
CSVGSDGYTF
>-|TRBV18|-|TRBJ2-2
TGTGCCAGCTCACCTGGGACACCCAACACCGGGGAGCTGTTTTTT
CASSPGTPNTGELFF
>-|TRBV30|TRBD1|TRBJ1-5
TGTGCCTGGGGGACAGGGGTACATCAGCCCCAGCATTTT
CAWGTGVHQPQHF
>-|TRBV5-1|TRBD1|TRBJ1-5
TGCGCCAGCAGCACAGGGGCAAATCAGCCCCAGCATTTT
CASSTGANQPQHF
>-|TRBV6-4|TRBD1|TRBJ1-2
TGTGCCAGCAGTGTTACAGGGGAATCTAACTATGGCTACACCTTC
CASSVTGESNYGYTF
>-|TRBV6-5|-|TRBJ2-7
TGTGCCAGCAGTACACGGGACAACGAGCAGTACTTC
CASSTRDNEQYF
>-|TRBV29-1|TRBD2|TRBJ2-5
TGCAGCGCCTGGGGGGGGATGGAGACCCAGTACTTC
CSAWGGMETQYF
>-|TRBV4-2|-|TRBJ2-3
TGTGCCAGCAGCCAATCTCAAGGAGATGATACGCAGTATTTT
CASSQSQGDDTQYF
>-|TRBV29-1|-|TRBJ2-5
TGCAGCGTTAGGTCAGAAAAAGAGACCCAGTACTTC
CSVRSEKETQYF